This entry features one TCR beta chain sequence. The data were taken from a study of blood T cell repertoires in COVID-19. Sequencing used immunoSEQ multiplex PCR; TCRdb keeps in-frame clones, though not all of them. The table lists approximately 300,000 clones, about nine tenths of them singletons. The CDR3 runs to 15 residues. V lost 5 bases and J lost 5; bases outside the gene matches: 12. CDR1 and CDR2 from the germline V gene are SGHDT and YYEEEE. The TCR sequence derives from a woman between 50 and 59 years old with COVID-19, enrolled during active disease. The V gene is TRBV5-6, the J gene TRBJ1-1; TRBD1 matches at 7 bases. Material for sequencing was peripheral blood. In DNA form, the CDR3 reads TGTGCCAGCAGGGGAGAGGGGGCAAGGTGGACTGAAGCTTTCTTT. This gives the protein CASRGEGARWTEAFF.